This TCR beta chain was captured by sequencing in a study of blood T cell repertoires in COVID-19. Generated by immunoSEQ multiplex PCR, the TCRdb table keeps only in-frame clones and is missing some. The sample consists of about 250,000 clones, about 83% of them appearing once. The CDR3 extends over 15 amino acids. Trimming at V came to 4 bases and at J to 7 bases, leaving 7 bases not matched to a gene. Germline CDR1 LNHDA, CDR2 SQIVND (reference sequence). This TCR derives from a man between 50 and 59 years old with acute or convalescent COVID-19. J is TRBJ1-6 and V is TRBV19; 7 bases agree with TRBD1. Sequenced: peripheral blood. CDR3 sequence (DNA): TGTGCCAGTAGTAGTGGACAGGTTGGGAATTCACCCCTCCACTTT. Its protein is CASSSGQVGNSPLHF.